The next 29 T cell receptor beta chains were all read from a single sample in a study of T cell clonality in common variable immunodeficiency. Sequencing was performed with immunoSEQ multiplex PCR; in TCRdb, only in-frame clones are kept and a portion is missing. This sample comprises tens of thousands of clones, none seen once only. The sequenced sample consisted of peripheral blood mononuclear cells. Every receptor here comes from a person aged 18 to 69 in good health.

This clone was detected ten times or more. The read gets to within 3 residues of the CDR3 end, and the germline J gene fills in the rest. The chain combines TRBV2 with TRBJ2-2; weak D call: TRBD1 (6 bases). The CDR3 runs 14 residues. Germline lookup yields CDR1 SNHLY and CDR2 FYNNEI. Trimming shortened V by 8 bases and J by 4 bases, and 14 bases separated the two germline ends. The sequenced part of the CDR3 DNA is TGTGCCAGCCAAGTTACCAGGGGCACCGGGGAG. Translation: CASQVTRGTGE. The CDR3, in full, reads CASQVTRGTGELFF.

There are many counts of this clone. The missing CDR3 end, 3 residues past where the read stops, is filled in from the germline J gene. This sequence joins TRBV30 and TRBJ2-3, with 11 bases aligning to TRBD2. Germline lookup yields CDR1 GTSNPN and CDR2 SVGIG (reference sequence). This CDR3 is 16 amino acids long. V was pared by 0 bases and J by 6 bases, with 8 bases of the junction left unmatched. CDR3 DNA (partial): TGTGCCTGGAGTGTAGGGCTAGCGGGAGGTTTGGATACG. This encodes CAWSVGLAGGLDT. The whole CDR3 region reads CAWSVGLAGGLDTQYF.

This clone came up many times. The read is 3 residues too short to cover the CDR3 end, so that end is filled in from the germline J gene. The chain carries TRBV5-1 and TRBJ2-5; TRBD2 agrees at 7 bases. J was trimmed by 1 base and V by 3 bases; bases with no gene match: 3. This CDR3 region has 14 residues. Germline V gene data show CDR1 as SGHRS and CDR2 as YFSETQ. CDR3 protein: CASSYTSVQETQYF. The covered CDR3 bases are TGCGCCAGCAGCTACACTAGCGTCCAAGAGACC.

This clone occurred many times. The chain's CDR3 is CASSPRDRVDNQPQHF. The covered CDR3 bases are TGTGCCAGTAGTCCACGGGACAGGGTTGATAACCAGCCC. The chain is built from TRBV19 and TRBJ1-5, with 9 positions matching TRBD1. The CDR3 extends 3 residues past the end of the read, so its final part is completed from the germline J gene. The ends lost 5 bases at V and 7 bases at J; junction bases unmatched: 12. Germline V gives CDR1 LNHDA, CDR2 SQIVND (reference sequence). This CDR3 contains 16 residues.

At least ten counts were recorded for this clone. The read finishes 3 residues shy of the CDR3 end, and the germline J gene is used to complete it. The chain joins TRBV2 to TRBJ2-7; 8 nucleotides align to TRBD1. The germline CDR1 and CDR2 sequences are SNHLY and FYNNEI. This CDR3 comprises 13 residues. V lost 7 bases to trimming and J lost 6 bases; unmatched junction nucleotides: 8. CDR3 region: CASTRTGSREQYF. Incomplete CDR3 DNA: TGTGCCAGCACCCGGACAGGGTCTCGCGAG.

Many counts were recorded for this clone. The read gets to within 3 residues of the CDR3 end, and the germline J gene fills in the rest. The chain links TRBV20-1 to TRBJ1-2, with a possible D match to TRBD1 (6 bases). The CDR3 contains 14 residues. Germline V gene sequence: CDR1 DFQATT, CDR2 SNEGSKA (reference sequence). Partial CDR3 DNA: TGCAGTGCTAGACCCGGGGCGGGGGCCGGGGGC. Translated, it gives CSARPGAGAGG. In full, the CDR3 is CSARPGAGAGGYTF.

Many counts were recorded for this clone. The CDR3 end falls 3 residues outside the read, so it is completed with the germline J gene. V is TRBV30 and J is TRBJ2-2, with 9 nucleotides matching TRBD1. This CDR3 is built from 14 residues. Per the germline V gene, CDR1 is GTSNPN and CDR2 is SVGIG (reference sequence). The CDR3 DNA, read in part, is TGTGCCTGGAGTGCGGGACAGGGAAGGGAAAAG. Encoded protein: CAWSAGQGREK. In full, the CDR3 is CAWSAGQGREKLFF.

This clone was counted at least ten times. The read is 3 residues too short to cover the CDR3 end, so that end is filled in from the germline J gene. The rearrangement joins TRBV7-6 to TRBJ2-5; TRBD2 matches at 7 bases. The CDR3 is made up of 16 amino acids. Germline V gene lookup returns CDR1 SGHVS and CDR2 FNYEAQ. After removal of 5 bases from V and 2 bases from J, the junction contained 11 bases not matched to a gene. This CDR3 reads CASSLIWGEGQETQYF. The part of the CDR3 DNA that was read is TGTGCCAGCAGCCTCATTTGGGGGGAGGGTCAAGAGACC.

This clone has at least ten counts. The read comes to an end 3 residues before the CDR3 does, leaving the germline J gene to fill in the end. V and J are TRBV14 and TRBJ2-7; 14 nucleotides align to TRBD2. This CDR3 has 17 amino acids. The ends lost 1 base at V and 4 bases at J; junction bases unmatched: 6. Germline-derived CDR1 and CDR2 are SGHDN and FVKESK. CDR3 in amino acids: CASSQGLAGGPSYEQYF. CDR3 DNA, as far as it was read: TGTGCCAGCAGCCAAGGACTAGCGGGAGGGCCAAGTTACGAG.

In its sample, this clone was seen many times. The read comes to an end 3 residues before the CDR3 does, leaving the germline J gene to fill in the end. The rearrangement links TRBV7-6 to TRBJ2-1, with 7 bases lining up with TRBD2. V gave up 5 bases and J gave up 2 bases; unmatched junction bases: 6. Germline loops: CDR1 SGHVS, CDR2 FNYEAQ. The CDR3 contains 15 residues. The CDR3 bases that were read are TGTGCCAGCAGCCTCCTCGGGGGGACCTACAATGAG. The encoded protein is CASSLLGGTYNE. The complete CDR3 protein is CASSLLGGTYNEQFF.

There are many counts of this clone. The CDR3 end is not reached by the read, which stops 3 residues before it; the germline J gene fills it in. The chain uses TRBV18 and TRBJ2-2; D may be TRBD2 (5 bases). The CDR3 totals 15 residues. Germline V gene data show CDR1 as KGHSH and CDR2 as LQKENI. The CDR3 DNA, read in part, is TGTGCCAGCTCACCAATGGACCGTCCCGGGGTGGCG. Translation gives CASSPMDRPGVA. From start to end, the CDR3 is CASSPMDRPGVALFF.

This clone was seen more than once but under ten times. The read falls 3 residues short of the CDR3 end, and the missing part is taken from the germline J gene. This sequence joins TRBV2 and TRBJ2-3, with D tentatively TRBD1 or TRBD2 (5 bases each). Germline V gene data show CDR1 as SNHLY and CDR2 as FYNNEI. The CDR3 consists of 12 residues. The chain's CDR3 is CASELRGKTQYF. CDR3 DNA, as far as it was read: TGTGCCAGTGAATTGAGGGGAAAGACG.

This clone appeared many times. The read halts 3 residues ahead of the CDR3 end, with the missing end drawn from the germline J gene. The rearrangement links TRBV20-1 to TRBJ2-7; the D gene is possibly TRBD2 (5 bases). V gave up 1 base and J gave up 5 bases, with 12 bases separating them. Germline values: CDR1 DFQATT, CDR2 SNEGSKA (reference sequence). The CDR3 has 13 residues. Incomplete CDR3 DNA: TGCAGTGCTAGAGTCGGTAGCGACCACGAG. Amino acids: CSARVGSDHE. The whole CDR3 sequence is CSARVGSDHEQYF.

Many counts were recorded for this clone. The read ends 3 residues early relative to the CDR3; the germline J gene fills the gap. V gene TRBV2 combines with J gene TRBJ1-6, with a tentative D call TRBD1 (6 bases). This CDR3 spans 15 amino acids. Per the germline V gene, CDR1 is SNHLY and CDR2 is FYNNEI. Deletions cut 6 bases from V and 2 bases from J, with 11 bases between. CDR3 DNA, as far as it was read: TGTGCCAGCAGCGGGACACGGGCCTATAATTCACCC. It codes for CASSGTRAYNSP. The whole CDR3 region reads CASSGTRAYNSPLHF.

This clone occurred many times. The CDR3 end falls 3 residues outside the read, so it is completed with the germline J gene. The V gene is TRBV19, the J gene TRBJ2-5; TRBD2 aligns across 8 bases. J lost 3 bases, V lost 8 bases, and 14 bases had no gene match. The CDR3 covers 16 residues. Germline values: CDR1 LNHDA, CDR2 SQIVND (reference sequence). The CDR3 here is CASGGESGRGEETQYF. Partial CDR3 DNA: TGTGCCAGTGGGGGGGAGAGCGGGAGAGGCGAAGAGACC.

This clone showed up many times. Sequencing ends 3 residues short of the CDR3 end; the germline J gene provides the rest. V and J are TRBV28 and TRBJ2-2; tentatively, D is TRBD1 (6 bases). Germline V CDR1 and CDR2: MDHEN, SYDVKM. The V end was cut by 5 bases, the J end by 5 bases, with 21 bases between. The length of the CDR3 is 17 residues. The sequenced CDR3 bases are TGTGCCAGCAGTCCCGTCTCAAACAGGGTTGTTACCGGGGAG. Protein: CASSPVSNRVVTGE. The CDR3 reads in full as CASSPVSNRVVTGELFF.

This clone was found many times. The read halts 3 residues ahead of the CDR3 end, with the missing end drawn from the germline J gene. The rearrangement joins TRBV18 to TRBJ2-2; TRBD2 aligns across 13 bases. J was trimmed by 3 bases and V by 3 bases; bases with no gene match: 1. CDR3 length: 16 amino acids. From germline, CDR1 is KGHSH and CDR2 LQKENI. CDR3 sequence: CASSPGLAGDTGELFF. Incomplete CDR3 DNA: TGTGCCAGCTCACCTGGACTAGCGGGAGACACCGGGGAG.

This clone has ten or more counts. Distinct nucleotide sequences in the sample also encode this CDR3. The CDR3 bases that were read are TGTGCCAGCAGTGATTTGAGGGGGCCTACTGGAAACACC. This sequence encodes CASSDLRGPTGNT. From start to end, the CDR3 is CASSDLRGPTGNTIYF. The genes are TRBV6-1 and TRBJ1-3, with 7 bases matching TRBD1. The observed sequence ends 3 residues before the CDR3 terminus, with the missing tail filled in from the germline J gene. V was pared by 3 bases and J by 2 bases, with 7 bases of the junction left unmatched. Germline values: CDR1 MNHNS, CDR2 SASEGT. This CDR3 region has 16 residues.

CDR3 sequence reads: CASSFGTERYEQYF. CDR3 DNA, as far as it was read: TGTGCCAGCAGCTTCGGAACAGAACGGTACGAG. The chain combines TRBV11-1 with TRBJ2-7; no definite D call. The read ends 3 residues before the CDR3 terminus; that terminus is restored from the germline J gene. The ends were cut back, 3 bases at V and 4 bases at J, with 13 bases in the middle. This CDR3 region has 14 residues. Germline CDR1 SGHAT, CDR2 FQDESV (reference sequence). The whole variable domain, filled in from reference TRBV11-1 and TRBJ2-7, reads EAEVAQSPRYKITEKSQAVAFWCDPISGHATLYWYRQILGQGPELLVQFQDESVVDDSQLPKDRFSAERLKGVDSTLKIQPAELGDSAMYLCASSFGTERYEQYFGPGTRLTVT.

For this clone: The CDR3 end lies 3 residues beyond the end of the read and is filled in from the germline J gene. V gene TRBV6-4 combines with J gene TRBJ1-2; TRBD1 aligns across 12 bases. Per germline, CDR1 MRHNA and CDR2 SNTAGT. This CDR3 region has 15 residues. The sequenced CDR3 bases are TGTGCCAGCAGTGCCGGGGGGACAGGGGGCGATGAC. It translates to CASSAGGTGGDD. The entire CDR3 sequence reads CASSAGGTGGDDYTF.

In this sample, this clone turned up many times. Here the CDR3 reads CASSLTSPNNEQFF. The DNA read from the CDR3 is TGTGCCAGCAGTCTGACTAGCCCGAACAATGAG. The V gene is TRBV5-6, the J gene TRBJ2-1, with 7 bases that match TRBD2. The read ends 3 residues shy of where the CDR3 ends; the end is completed using the germline J gene. Germline V gene sequence: CDR1 SGHDT, CDR2 YYEEEE. The length of the CDR3 is 14 residues. V shed 5 bases and J 5 bases; nucleotides not matched to a gene: 7.

This clone showed up many times. The observed sequence ends 3 residues before the CDR3 terminus, with the missing tail filled in from the germline J gene. The J gene is TRBJ2-6, the V gene TRBV28; D is possibly TRBD1 (7 bases). Trimming stripped 6 bases from V and 1 base from J, with 10 bases between. The CDR3 runs to 15 residues. Germline-derived CDR1 and CDR2 are MDHEN and SYDVKM. The CDR3 reads CASSPGGSGANVLTF. The part of the CDR3 DNA that was read is TGTGCCAGCAGCCCAGGGGGGTCTGGGGCCAACGTC.

This clone was seen more than once but under ten times. The DNA ends 3 residues before the CDR3 does, and the rest of the CDR3 is filled in from the germline J gene. The chain links TRBV7-2 to TRBJ1-2; 7 nucleotides align to TRBD1. Germline-derived CDR1 and CDR2 are SGHTA and FQGNSA. The length of the CDR3 is 13 residues. CDR3 bases read: TGTGCCAGCAGACAGGGGTATTCAGATACC. Protein: CASRQGYSDT. In full, the CDR3 is CASRQGYSDTYTF.

In this sample, this clone turned up many times. The CDR3 end falls 3 residues outside the read, so it is completed with the germline J gene. This rearrangement joins TRBV7-9 to TRBJ1-2; weak D call: TRBD1 (5 bases). Trimming took off 5 bases at V and 4 bases at J, with 8 bases between the two ends. The CDR3 totals 12 residues. Germline lookup yields CDR1 SEHNR and CDR2 FQNEAQ (reference sequence). Here the CDR3 reads CASSADSYGYTF. CDR3 DNA, as far as it was read: TGTGCCAGCAGCGCCGACAGCTATGGC.

This clone appeared many times. With the read ending 3 residues before the CDR3 end, the germline J gene is used to fill in that end. The V and J genes are TRBV28 and TRBJ2-1; the D gene is possibly TRBD1 (6 bases). The CDR3 extends over 18 amino acids. V was pared by 3 bases and J by 7 bases, with 25 bases between. Germline assignment: CDR1 MDHEN and CDR2 SYDVKM. The sequenced CDR3 bases are TGTGCCAGCAGTTTTCGGTTTAGGAGCGCACCAGGGGAGAATGAG. Amino acid sequence: CASSFRFRSAPGENE. The whole CDR3 reads CASSFRFRSAPGENEQFF. Complete variable domain (other parts from reference TRBV28 and TRBJ2-1): DVKVTQSSRYLVKRTGEKVFLECVQDMDHENMFWYRQDPGLGLRLIYFSYDVKMKEKGDIPEGYSVSREKKERFSLILESASTNQTSMYLCASSFRFRSAPGENEQFFGPGTRLTVL.

Many counts were recorded for this clone. The read stops 3 residues short of the end of the CDR3; the missing end is completed from the germline J gene. The chain combines TRBV19 with TRBJ2-7; weak D call: TRBD1 (5 bases). V lost 5 bases and J 2 bases, leaving 10 bases between the germline ends. The CDR3 runs 13 residues. The germline V gene has CDR1 LNHDA and CDR2 SQIVND (reference sequence). The covered CDR3 bases are TGTGCCAGTAGTTTCGGCAGGGCCTACGAG. It is translated as CASSFGRAYE. The entire CDR3 sequence reads CASSFGRAYEQYF.

The CDR3 DNA, read in part, is TGCGCCAGCAGATTCGGACTAGCGCAAGACAATGAG. Translation gives CASRFGLAQDNE. The full CDR3 sequence reads CASRFGLAQDNEQFF. J is TRBJ2-1 and V is TRBV5-1; 9 nucleotides agree with TRBD2. The CDR3 end is not reached by the read, which stops 3 residues before it; the germline J gene fills it in. The germline V gene has CDR1 SGHRS and CDR2 YFSETQ. The V and J ends lost 5 bases and 5 bases, in that order; junction bases with no gene match: 8. The CDR3 has 15 residues. The entire variable domain, with the rest obtained from reference TRBV5-1 and TRBJ2-1, is as follows: KAGVTQTPRYLIKTRGQQVTLSCSPISGHRSVSWYQQTPGQGLQFLFEYFSETQRNKGNFPGRFSGRQFSNSRSEMNVSTLELGDSALYLCASRFGLAQDNEQFFGPGTRLTVL.

This clone was counted ten times or more. Read sequence stops 3 residues before the CDR3 end, and the germline J gene provides the missing end. The chain links TRBV18 to TRBJ2-2; D is uncertain. Germline-derived CDR1 and CDR2 are KGHSH and LQKENI. The CDR3 spans 15 residues. Trimming removed 3 bases at V and 4 bases at J, with 12 bases between. The CDR3 bases that were read are TGTGCCAGCTCACCCGCACAGATTCTCACCGGGGAG. It specifies CASSPAQILTGE. The entire CDR3 protein is CASSPAQILTGELFF.

As concerns this clone: Read sequence stops 3 residues before the CDR3 end, and the germline J gene provides the missing end. The J gene is TRBJ2-1, the V gene TRBV18; D remains unclear. Trimming took 0 bases from V and 4 from J, leaving 7 bases between them. The CDR3 has 14 residues. The V gene's germline CDR1 is KGHSH and CDR2 LQKENI. CDR3 loop: CASSPPVRYNEQFF. The part of the CDR3 DNA that was read is TGTGCCAGCTCACCACCGGTTAGATACAATGAG.